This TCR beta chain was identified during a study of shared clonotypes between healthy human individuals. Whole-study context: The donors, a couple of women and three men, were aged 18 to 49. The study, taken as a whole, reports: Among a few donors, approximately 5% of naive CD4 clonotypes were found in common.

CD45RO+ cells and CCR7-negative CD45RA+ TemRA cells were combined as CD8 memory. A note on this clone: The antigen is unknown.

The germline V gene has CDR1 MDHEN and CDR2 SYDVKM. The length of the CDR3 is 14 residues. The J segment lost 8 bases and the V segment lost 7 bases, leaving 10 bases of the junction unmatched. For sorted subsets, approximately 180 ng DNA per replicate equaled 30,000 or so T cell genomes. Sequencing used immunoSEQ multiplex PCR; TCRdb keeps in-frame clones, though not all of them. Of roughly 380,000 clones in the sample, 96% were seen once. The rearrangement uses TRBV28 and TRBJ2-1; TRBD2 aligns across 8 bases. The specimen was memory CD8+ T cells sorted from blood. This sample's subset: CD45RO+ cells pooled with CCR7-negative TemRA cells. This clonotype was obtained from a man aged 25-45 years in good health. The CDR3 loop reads CASIAGTSLDEQFF. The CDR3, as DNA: TGTGCCAGCATTGCCGGGACTAGTCTCGATGAGCAGTTCTTC. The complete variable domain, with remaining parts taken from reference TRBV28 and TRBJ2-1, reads DVKVTQSSRYLVKRTGEKVFLECVQDMDHENMFWYRQDPGLGLRLIYFSYDVKMKEKGDIPEGYSVSREKKERFSLILESASTNQTSMYLCASIAGTSLDEQFFGPGTRLTVL.